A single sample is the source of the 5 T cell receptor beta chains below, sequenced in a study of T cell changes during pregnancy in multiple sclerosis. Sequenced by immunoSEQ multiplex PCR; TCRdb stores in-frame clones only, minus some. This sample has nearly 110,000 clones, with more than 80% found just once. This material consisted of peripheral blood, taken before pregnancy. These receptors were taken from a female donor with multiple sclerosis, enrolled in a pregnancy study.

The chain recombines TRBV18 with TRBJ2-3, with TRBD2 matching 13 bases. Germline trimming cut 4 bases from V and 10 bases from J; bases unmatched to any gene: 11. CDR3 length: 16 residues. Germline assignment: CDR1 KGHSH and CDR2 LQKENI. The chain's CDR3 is CASSLGLAGVPPPQYF. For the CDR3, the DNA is TGTGCCAGCTCACTTGGACTAGCGGGAGTTCCGCCCCCGCAGTATTTT.

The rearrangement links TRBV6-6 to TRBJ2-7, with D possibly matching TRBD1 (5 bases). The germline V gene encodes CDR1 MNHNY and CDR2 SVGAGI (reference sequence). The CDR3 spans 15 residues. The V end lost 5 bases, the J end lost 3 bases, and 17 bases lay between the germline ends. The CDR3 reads CASSLRRGYFYEQYF. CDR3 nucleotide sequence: TGTGCCAGCAGTCTCCGTAGGGGTTACTTCTACGAGCAGTACTTC.

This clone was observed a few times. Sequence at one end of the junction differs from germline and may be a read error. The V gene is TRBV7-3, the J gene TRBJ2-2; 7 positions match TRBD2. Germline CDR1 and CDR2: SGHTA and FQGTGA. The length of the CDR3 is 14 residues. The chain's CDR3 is CASSLTSDTGELFF. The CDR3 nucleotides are TGTGCCAGCAGCCTAACTAGCGACACCGGGGAGCTGTTTTTT. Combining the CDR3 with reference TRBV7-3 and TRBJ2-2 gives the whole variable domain GAGVSQTPSNKVTEKGKYVELRCDPISGHTALYWYRQSLGQGPEFLIYFQGTGAADDSGLPNDRFFAVRPEGSVSTLKIQRTERGDSAVYLCASSLTSDTGELFFGEGSRLTVL.

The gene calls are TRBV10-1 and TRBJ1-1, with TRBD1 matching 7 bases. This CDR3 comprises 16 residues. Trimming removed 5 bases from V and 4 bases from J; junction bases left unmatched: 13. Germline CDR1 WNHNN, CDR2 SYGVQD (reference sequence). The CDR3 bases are TGCGCCAGCAGTCAGGGGGGAGCCGCAGGTACCACTGAAGCTTTCTTT. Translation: CASSQGGAAGTTEAFF.

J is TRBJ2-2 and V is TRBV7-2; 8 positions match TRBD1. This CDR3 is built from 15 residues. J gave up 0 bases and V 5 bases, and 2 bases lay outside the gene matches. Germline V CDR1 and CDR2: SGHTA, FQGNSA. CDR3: CASSATGANTGELFF. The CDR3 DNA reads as TGTGCCAGCAGCGCGACAGGGGCGAACACCGGGGAGCTGTTTTTT.